This note documents a single TCR beta chain sequence. The sample originates from a study of T cell changes during pregnancy in multiple sclerosis. The CDR3 loop spans 13 amino acids. Trimming removed 1 base from V and 4 bases from J; junction bases left unmatched: 0. Germline CDR1 is SEHNR and CDR2 is FQNEAQ (reference sequence). Assay used: immunoSEQ multiplex PCR; TCRdb lists only in-frame clones, some missing. The sample includes 69,000 or so clones, approximately 92% seen only once; the top ten take about 2.5%. The chain recombines TRBV7-9 with TRBJ1-2; TRBD1 matches at 7 bases. The sequence came from a female donor with multiple sclerosis, enrolled in a pregnancy study. Source: peripheral blood, taken before pregnancy. CDR3 in amino acids: CASSLGDSYGYTF. The CDR3 DNA reads as TGTGCCAGCAGCTTAGGGGACAGCTATGGCTACACCTTC.